One TCR beta chain is described in this entry. Its antigen is still unknown. A multiplex PCR was run with 60 Vbeta primers and 13 Jbeta primers. Measured with immunoSEQ multiplex PCR; TCRdb has only the in-frame clones, and not every one. The sample has 85,000 to 120,000 clones; 60% to 75% are singletons. The CDR3 has 16 amino acids. Trimming took 4 bases from V and 4 from J, leaving 19 bases between them. CDR1 is SGHDN, CDR2 FVKESK, per germline. The data originate from a study of cytomegalovirus exposure and HLA in healthy donors. Whole-study results and caveats: Under in vitro conditions, three CMV-associated chains were confirmed as specific for CMV antigens.

Samples came from healthy bone marrow donors. This chain joins TRBV14 and TRBJ1-2; no definite D call. The sequencing sample was made of PBMCs. The origin of this receptor is a male donor in good health and CMV-seropositive. The CDR3 sequence is CASSPPVARLTYGYTF. The CDR3 nucleotides are TGTGCCAGCAGCCCGCCCGTAGCAAGGTTGACCTATGGCTACACCTTC.